Presented here are 10 T cell receptor beta chains from one specimen sequenced in a study of T cells in Graves' hyperthyroidism and ophthalmopathy. TCR beta CDR3 sequences were amplified from RNA transcripts. In the first-round RT-PCR of the TCR CDR3, the HTBI primer set was used. Each CDR3 protein is one row after TCRdb ran MiXCR on the multiplex PCR reads. The table lists some 600,000 distinct CDR3 sequences, approximately 13% of them singletons, with more than 4.5% in the top ten. The sample comprised blood. These receptors came from a woman aged 25 to 39 with Graves' hyperthyroidism that later progressed to Graves' ophthalmopathy.

This clonotype was observed many times. V gene TRBV28 combines with J gene TRBJ1-1; D ambiguous. Germline loops: CDR1 MDHEN, CDR2 SYDVKM. This CDR3 comprises 13 residues. The V and J ends lost 1 base and 4 bases respectively, with 7 bases between them. The CDR3: CASSLFRITEAFF. In DNA, the CDR3 is TGTGCCAGCAGTTTATTCCGAATCACTGAAGCTTTCTTT.

As concerns this clonotype: Its ends do not fully match the called genes, so a read error is possible. The rearrangement links TRBV3-1 to TRBJ1-1, with D perhaps matching TRBD1 (5 bases). The CDR3 runs to 15 residues. Germline V CDR1 and CDR2: LGHDT, YNNKEL (reference sequence). The CDR3 region has the DNA TGTGCCAGCAGCCAAGGACAGTCCATGAACACTGAAGCTTCCTTT. Its protein product is CASSQGQSMNTEASF. The full variable domain, completed using reference TRBV3-1 and TRBJ1-1, is DTAVSQTPKYLVTQMGNDKSIKCEQNLGHDTMYWYKQDSKKFLKIMFSYNNKELIINETVPNRFSPKSPDKAHLNLHINSLELGDSAVYFCASSQGQSMNTEASFGQGTRLTVV.

Ten or more counts support this clonotype. The chain employs TRBV11-3 and TRBJ2-2, with D possibly being TRBD2 (6 bases). The CDR3 length is 18 residues. Germline V gives CDR1 SGHNT, CDR2 YENEEA. V shed 4 bases and J shed 4 bases, with 22 bases lying between them. CDR3: CASSWPRGTLKGTGELFF. The CDR3 DNA follows: TGTGCCAGCAGCTGGCCCCGCGGGACTCTGAAGGGCACCGGGGAGCTGTTTTTT.

This clonotype has a count of ten or more. The chain uses TRBV6-2 or TRBV6-3 and TRBJ1-6; 8 positions match TRBD1. CDR3 length equals 17 residues. With 4 bases clipped from V and 9 bases from J, the junction kept 14 bases outside the gene matches. CDR1 is MNHEY, CDR2 SVGEGT, per germline. DNA of the CDR3: TGTGCCAGCAGTTCGGACAGGGCGGCCCCCCTTGGTTCACCCCTCCACTTT. Protein product: CASSSDRAAPLGSPLHF.

This clonotype has ten or more counts. The chain joins TRBV19 to TRBJ1-1, with D unclear. Germline V lookup: CDR1 LNHDA, CDR2 SQIVND (reference sequence). Trimming cost V 7 bases and J 4 bases, with 13 bases left between them. The CDR3 consists of 13 residues. Here the CDR3 reads CASKGGPGTEAFF. CDR3 DNA sequence: TGTGCCAGTAAAGGTGGGCCGGGCACTGAAGCTTTCTTT.

This clonotype appeared many times. The genes are TRBV2 and TRBJ2-7, with D possibly being TRBD2 (5 bases). Trimming removed 8 bases at V and 3 bases at J, with 14 bases between. The CDR3 runs 13 residues. The germline CDR1 and CDR2 sequences are SNHLY and FYNNEI. CDR3 nucleotides: TGTGCCAGCGACCGGACGGGAAACTACGAGCAGTACTTC. Amino acids: CASDRTGNYEQYF. The full variable domain, completed using reference TRBV2 and TRBJ2-7, is EPEVTQTPSHQVTQMGQEVILRCVPISNHLYFYWYRQILGQKVEFLVSFYNNEISEKSEIFDDQFSVERPDGSNFTLKIRSTKLEDSAMYFCASDRTGNYEQYFGPGTRLTVT.

This clonotype was seen ten or more times. The rearrangement uses TRBV7-8 and TRBJ2-7; D is possibly TRBD1 (6 bases). The CDR3 runs to 15 residues. Germline CDR1 reads SGHVS; CDR2 reads FQNEAQ. With 2 bases removed from V and 0 bases from J, the gap between germline ends came to 11 bases. CDR3 amino acids: CASSLLQGSSYEQYF. The CDR3 bases are TGTGCCAGCAGCTTACTCCAGGGGAGCTCCTACGAGCAGTACTTC.

In regard to this clonotype: With a much larger clone just one base away, this may be a read error. The chain has TRBV7-3 and TRBJ2-7; D is unclear. Trimming pared 6 bases from V and 6 bases from J, leaving 15 bases between. In germline, CDR1 is SGHTA, CDR2 FQGTGA. The CDR3 runs 13 residues. The CDR3 DNA sequence: TGTGCCAGCAGGGGGATAGGGTCCAGCGAGCAGTACTTC. This encodes CASRGIGSSEQYF.

This clonotype came up many times. The chain couples TRBV12-3 or TRBV12-4 to TRBJ2-7; 9 nucleotides match TRBD2. The CDR3 sequence is 14 residues long. V was pared by 6 bases and J by 5 bases, with 8 bases of the junction left unmatched. The CDR3 region has the DNA TGTGCCAGCAGAATAGCGGGAGCAGGCCACGAGCAGTACTTC. This sequence encodes CASRIAGAGHEQYF.

This clonotype was counted many times. This sequence joins TRBV28 and TRBJ1-5; tentative D call: TRBD1 (5 bases). V lost 7 bases, J lost 1 base, and 14 bases lay in between. The CDR3 consists of 15 residues. Germline V gives CDR1 MDHEN, CDR2 SYDVKM. CDR3 in amino acids: CASMTVIWSNQPQHF. The CDR3, as DNA: TGTGCCAGCATGACAGTCATTTGGAGCAATCAGCCCCAGCATTTT.